Detailed here is one T cell receptor beta chain. The gene names given are mouse names. The read ends 1 residue before the CDR3 terminus; that terminus is restored from the germline J gene. As for time point: mouse harvest day 14 after allogeneic transplant. Tail vein injection delivered 10^7 T-cell-depleted bone marrow cells and 10^6 splenic CD5+ T cells. B6 (H2b) cells into BALB/c (H2d) mice; tissues taken at day 7 or 14. Sequencing used immunoSEQ multiplex PCR; TCRdb keeps in-frame clones, though not all of them. The table shows a few thousand clones, with approximately 30% occurring only once. This entry is derived from a study of tissue T cells after allogeneic stem cell transplantation. The CDR3 runs to 11 residues. Trimming stripped 5 bases from V and 7 bases from J, with 10 bases between. The germline CDR1 and CDR2 sequences are SGHDT and FRDEAV.

The TCR sequence derives from a female BALB/c mouse given C57BL/6 T cells with graft-versus-host disease after an allogeneic hematopoietic cell transplant. The rearrangement links TRBV14 to TRBJ2-7, with no clear D. Source material: skin. CDR3 DNA, as far as it was read: TGTGCCAGCAGCCGACTCGGGGAACAGTAC. The encoded protein is CASSRLGEQY. The CDR3, in full, reads CASSRLGEQYF.